This TCR beta chain was obtained from a study of tumor-infiltrating lymphocytes in primary liver carcinoma. Study background: The patients, men and women alike, were aged 30 to 69 years. Findings and limits, study-wide: Tumors significantly exceeded blood in top-250-clone fraction (p = 0.039). Tumor-adjacent and tumor-blood pairs displayed less overlap than did pairs of tumor regions.

Out of unsorted whole blood came the blood RNA, and germline DNA was extracted as well. Before surgery, 3 to 5 milliliters of EDTA blood were taken. TCR beta cDNA came from about 450 ng total RNA, primed with a constant-region primer. ARM-PCR was slightly modified, and three nested multiplex PCR rounds with it gave rise to the TCR beta libraries. Researchers ran the first two PCR rounds for roughly 10 cycles each with TRBV1-TRBV30 forward primers and a C-beta reverse primer. MiXCR, applied by TCRdb to the multiplex PCR reads, yields one record per CDR3 protein. The table shows around 170,000 distinct CDR3 sequences, with 60% occurring only once. This CDR3 comprises 18 residues. Germline assignment: CDR1 MGHRA and CDR2 YSYEKL. The J segment lost 2 bases and the V segment lost 3 bases, leaving 7 bases of the junction unmatched. This clonotype showed up just a few times. The antigen is not known.

Sequencing was performed on peripheral blood. The sequence was obtained from a man aged 35-49 years with primary liver carcinoma and hepatitis B virus infection. V is TRBV4-1 and J is TRBJ2-3, with 14 bases lining up with TRBD2. CDR3 in DNA: TGCGCCAGCAGCCAGAAGGGACTAGCGGGAGCCTTCACAGATACGCAGTATTTT. Protein sequence: CASSQKGLAGAFTDTQYF.